Below are 4 T cell receptor beta chains sequenced from a single sample in a study of blood T cell repertoires in COVID-19. TCRdb keeps only in-frame clones here, not all; method: immunoSEQ multiplex PCR. The sample shows about 240,000 clones, approximately 83% of them seen only once. The sample was PBMCs or T cells enriched from blood (not recorded which). Source of these receptors: a woman between 40 and 50 years old with acute COVID-19.

V and J are TRBV30 and TRBJ2-1, with 10 bases aligning to TRBD1. The V gene's germline CDR1 is GTSNPN and CDR2 SVGIG (reference sequence). Unmatched junction bases numbered 5, after V lost 0 bases and J lost 9 bases. CDR3 length equals 14 residues. CDR3 in amino acids: CAWSVTGGRGEQFF. In nucleotides, the CDR3 is TGTGCCTGGAGTGTGACAGGGGGCCGCGGTGAGCAGTTCTTC.

J is TRBJ1-5 and V is TRBV6-5; D remains ambiguous. The germline V and J ends were trimmed by 2 bases and 2 bases, with 7 bases remaining between them. There are 14 residues in the CDR3. Germline V gene data show CDR1 as MNHEY and CDR2 as SVGAGI. CDR3 sequence reads: CASSYTIGNQPQHF. CDR3 nucleotide sequence: TGTGCCAGCAGTTACACTATTGGCAATCAGCCCCAGCATTTT.

V and J are TRBV5-1 and TRBJ2-2; possible D gene TRBD2, 5 bases. This CDR3 has 15 amino acids. Trimming stripped 7 bases from V and 0 bases from J, with 13 bases between. Germline V gene sequence: CDR1 SGHRS, CDR2 YFSETQ. The CDR3 spells CASRFRDSNTGELFF. The CDR3 DNA reads TGCGCCAGCCGATTCCGGGATTCGAACACCGGGGAGCTGTTTTTT.

V gene TRBV25-1 combines with J gene TRBJ1-1, with a possible D match to TRBD1 (6 bases). The CDR3 is made up of 15 amino acids. Trimming cost V 5 bases and J 1 base, with 14 bases left between them. Germline CDR1 MGHDK, CDR2 SYGVNS. The CDR3 sequence: CASSSHRAGNTEAFF. CDR3 DNA: TGTGCCAGCAGTAGTCACAGGGCGGGGAACACTGAAGCTTTCTTT.